What follows are 10 T cell receptor beta chains derived from one specimen sequenced in a study of early T cells in non-severe SARS-CoV-2 infection. TCRdb passed the 5' RACE reads through MiXCR, listing each CDR3 protein once. The repertoire has more than 70,000 distinct CDR3 sequences, around 12% of them found once; the top ten carry approximately 6.1%. The sequenced sample was whole blood. All receptors come from an adult who was a healthcare worker with PCR-confirmed SARS-CoV-2 infection or an uninfected control (not recorded which).

This chain joins TRBV12-5 and TRBJ2-1; TRBD1 aligns across 8 bases. Germline CDR1 LGHNT, CDR2 FRNRAP. V shed 0 bases and J 0 bases; nucleotides not matched to a gene: 13. This CDR3 contains 20 residues. The chain's CDR3 is CASGLVVTGDPLGSYNEQFF. CDR3 nucleotides: TGTGCTAGTGGTTTGGTAGTGACAGGGGATCCTTTGGGCTCCTACAATGAGCAGTTCTTC.

This clonotype was counted ten times or more. This chain links TRBV29-1 with TRBJ1-6; 10 bases are shared with TRBD1. V shed 6 bases, J shed 8 bases, and the junction held 4 bases outside the gene matches. The CDR3 length is 13 residues. CDR1 is SQVTM and CDR2 is ANQGSEA in the germline V gene. The CDR3 sequence: CSVAGTGDSPLHF. The CDR3 DNA is TGCAGCGTCGCCGGGACAGGGGATTCACCCCTCCACTTT. The full variable domain, rest sourced from reference TRBV29-1 and TRBJ1-6, is SAVISQKPSRDICQRGTSLTIQCQVDSQVTMMFWYRQQPGQSLTLIATANQGSEATYESGFVIDKFPISRPNLTFSTLTVSNMSPEDSSIYLCSVAGTGDSPLHFGNGTRLTVT.

With respect to this clonotype: An end of the junction differs from the germline gene, which may be a read error. The chain couples TRBV6-6 to TRBJ2-3, with a tentative D call TRBD2 (5 bases). This CDR3 is 16 amino acids long. Germline loops: CDR1 MNHNY, CDR2 SVGAGI (reference sequence). For the CDR3, the DNA is TGTACCAGCAGTTACTCGAATAGCGCGAGCACAGATACGCAGTATTTT. Encoded protein: CTSSYSNSASTDTQYF.

This clonotype came up many times. The chain couples TRBV9 to TRBJ2-7; 8 bases align to TRBD2. CDR3 length: 14 residues. V gave up 3 bases and J gave up 4 bases; unmatched junction bases: 6. Germline assignment: CDR1 SGDLS and CDR2 YYNGEE. The DNA for the CDR3 is TGTGCCAGCAGCGAACGGGAGGGCCGGTACGAGCAGTACTTC. Translated: CASSEREGRYEQYF. The complete variable domain, with remaining parts taken from reference TRBV9 and TRBJ2-7, reads DSGVTQTPKHLITATGQRVTLRCSPRSGDLSVYWYQQSLDQGLQFLIQYYNGEERAKGNILERFSAQQFPDLHSELNLSSLELGDSALYFCASSEREGRYEQYFGPGTRLTVT.

The chain uses TRBV2 and TRBJ2-5, with TRBD2 identical over 7 bases. V dropped 5 bases and J dropped 4; count of bases not matched to a gene: 1. Germline V CDR1 and CDR2: SNHLY, FYNNEI. This CDR3 spans 12 amino acids. The DNA for the CDR3 is TGTGCCAGCAGTTGGACTAGAGAGACCCAGTACTTC. This codes for CASSWTRETQYF.

The chain carries TRBV6-5 and TRBJ1-1; D is undetermined. The CDR3 contains 12 residues. The germline V gene has CDR1 MNHEY and CDR2 SVGAGI. The V end was cut by 2 bases, the J end by 3 bases, with 4 bases between. CDR3 nucleotides: TGTGCCAGCAGTTACCTCGACACTGAAGCTTTCTTT. It codes for CASSYLDTEAFF.

This clonotype has a handful of counts. The V call is TRBV29-1, the J call TRBJ2-2, with D unclear. Germline CDR1 is SQVTM and CDR2 is ANQGSEA. The CDR3 runs to 10 residues. Trimming cost V 1 base and J 6 bases, with 0 bases left between them. The CDR3 spells CSVEAGELFF. In nucleotides, the CDR3 is TGCAGCGTTGAAGCCGGGGAGCTGTTTTTT.

This clonotype appeared many times. The gene calls are TRBV20-1 and TRBJ2-1; 16 bases line up with TRBD2. Germline-derived CDR1 and CDR2 are DFQATT and SNEGSKA (reference sequence). Germline trimming cut 6 bases from V and 6 bases from J; bases unmatched to any gene: 8. The length of the CDR3 is 16 residues. The CDR3 sequence is CSALPGTSGRVNEQFF. Written as DNA, the CDR3 is TGCAGTGCCCTGCCCGGGACTAGCGGGAGGGTCAATGAGCAGTTCTTC.

V and J are TRBV4-1 and TRBJ2-7; D is undetermined. Germline assignment: CDR1 MGHRA and CDR2 YSYEKL. This CDR3 contains 13 residues. Trimming took 0 bases from V and 3 from J, leaving 6 bases between them. The CDR3 DNA sequence: TGCGCCAGCAGCCAAGACGACGGCTACGAGCAGTACTTC. This gives the protein CASSQDDGYEQYF.

Many counts were recorded for this clonotype. J is TRBJ2-1 and V is TRBV4-3; the match to TRBD2 covers 9 bases. CDR3 length equals 16 residues. The J segment lost 2 bases and the V segment lost 1 base, leaving 3 bases of the junction unmatched. Germline lookup yields CDR1 LGHNA and CDR2 YSLEER. The DNA for the CDR3 is TGCGCCAGCAGCCAAGTAGCGGGAGTTACCTACAATGAGCAGTTCTTC. This gives the protein CASSQVAGVTYNEQFF.